This TCR beta chain is drawn from a study of blood T cells in healthy people across ages. Overall study findings and caveats: There were more naive CD4+ cells and higher diversity in long-lived donors than in aged donors. The fall in TCR beta diversity per million T cells was roughly linear with age.

This clonotype is a singleton in its sample. No antigen is known for it. The junction and the germline gene differ at one end; a read error may be behind it. Alongside a J-beta primer mix, a sample-barcoded 5' primer served in a second PCR lasting 7 to 11 cycles. TCRdb re-called the 5' RACE reads with MiXCR, one entry per CDR3 protein. This table has around 1,100,000 distinct CDR3 sequences, roughly two fifths appearing once. Drawing of peripheral blood yielded about 10 milliliters from each donor. Researchers report isolating at least 7 million PBMCs per sample. The specimen was blood. This TCR was sampled from a man aged 18 to 35 in good health.

CDR3 sequence (DNA): TGTGCTAGCAGCTTAGGGGCGGGGGGGCAGTATGAGCAGTTCTTC. Translation gives CASSLGAGGQYEQFF. The rearrangement links TRBV7-7 to TRBJ2-1; 9 bases match TRBD2. Germline V CDR1 and CDR2: SSHAT, FNYEAQ (reference sequence). The CDR3 has 15 residues.